The 25 T cell receptor beta chains in this list originate from one sample, sequenced in a study of Graves' ophthalmopathy and Graves' hyperthyroidism. Using RNA transcripts, the TCR beta CDR3 regions were amplified. First-round RT-PCR with HTBI primers preceded a second-round multiplex PCR. TCRdb fed the multiplex PCR reads into MiXCR, producing one record per CDR3 protein. Of 660,000 or so distinct CDR3 sequences in the sample, 35% to 50% were seen once. Sequencing used peripheral blood. The receptors were gathered from an adult man with Graves' ophthalmopathy.

This clonotype appeared many times. An end of the junction does not agree with germline; a read error may underlie this. The genes are TRBV10-3 and TRBJ1-4; D call uncertain. The length of the CDR3 is 15 residues. Germline loops: CDR1 ENHRY, CDR2 SYGVKD. CDR3 coding DNA: TGTGCCAGCAGTGAAGTACCCGGCTCTAATGAAAAACTGTTTTTT. This sequence encodes CASSEVPGSNEKLFF.

A few counts support this clonotype. The rearrangement links TRBV29-1 to TRBJ2-3; TRBD2 matches 12 bases. CDR1 and CDR2 from the germline V gene are SQVTM and ANQGSEA. This CDR3 comprises 15 residues. V was pared by 7 bases and J by 1 base, with 6 bases of the junction left unmatched. CDR3 loop: CSADRLAGGTDTQYF. CDR3 DNA: TGCAGCGCCGACCGACTAGCGGGGGGCACAGATACGCAGTATTTT.

This clonotype was seen many times. The chain couples TRBV11-2 to TRBJ1-1; 7 bases fit TRBD1. CDR3 length equals 17 residues. The V segment lost 0 bases and the J segment 0 bases; nucleotides outside the gene matches: 7. Germline CDR1 SGHAT, CDR2 FQNNGV. CDR3 protein: CASSLEGQSVMNTEAFF. Written as DNA, the CDR3 is TGTGCCAGCAGCTTAGAGGGACAGAGCGTCATGAACACTGAAGCTTTCTTT.

The gene calls are TRBV10-3 and TRBJ2-2; D is ambiguous. Trimming cost V 6 bases and J 3 bases, with 5 bases left between them. Per the germline V gene, CDR1 is ENHRY and CDR2 is SYGVKD. The CDR3 loop spans 12 amino acids. The CDR3 spells CAIRDDTGELFF. CDR3 DNA sequence: TGTGCCATCAGGGATGACACCGGGGAGCTGTTTTTT.

This clonotype showed up many times. V gene TRBV7-2 combines with J gene TRBJ2-7; 8 positions agree with TRBD2. The germline V gene encodes CDR1 SGHTA and CDR2 FQGNSA. Trimming cost V 2 bases and J 2 bases; bases outside gene matches: 5. The CDR3 totals 15 residues. Here the CDR3 reads CASSLIAGGPYEQYF. In DNA, the CDR3 is TGTGCCAGCAGCTTAATCGCGGGAGGCCCCTACGAGCAGTACTTC.

This clonotype was recorded many times. The chain is built from TRBV7-9 and TRBJ2-5, with D possibly matching TRBD2 (5 bases). V was trimmed by 5 bases and J by 5 bases, leaving 12 bases between them. Per germline, CDR1 SEHNR and CDR2 FQNEAQ (reference sequence). The CDR3 spans 13 residues. CDR3 bases: TGTGCCAGCAGCATACCCGGGGTTGAGACCCAGTACTTC. This sequence encodes CASSIPGVETQYF.

In DNA form, the CDR3 reads TGTGCCAGCACACGGGGGGACTGGAACACTGAAGCTTTCTTT. Protein sequence: CASTRGDWNTEAFF. The V and J genes are TRBV9 and TRBJ1-1, with a weak D call TRBD1 (5 bases). Trimming cost V 6 bases and J 1 base, with 13 bases left between them. From germline, CDR1 is SGDLS and CDR2 YYNGEE. The length of the CDR3 is 14 residues.

This chain joins TRBV6-5 and TRBJ1-1, with D perhaps matching TRBD1 (5 bases). Germline values: CDR1 MNHEY, CDR2 SVGAGI. This CDR3 has 14 amino acids. V lost 4 bases and J lost 9, with 18 bases in between. The CDR3 is CASSFTVEGTKAFF. The CDR3 coding sequence is TGTGCCAGCAGTTTTACGGTGGAGGGGACTAAAGCTTTCTTT.

On this clonotype itself: A much bigger clone sits one base away, suggesting this may be a read error. J is TRBJ1-2 and V is TRBV9; tentative D call: TRBD1 (5 bases). V gave up 3 bases and J gave up 6 bases, with 12 bases separating them. This CDR3 has 13 amino acids. The V gene's germline CDR1 is SGDLS and CDR2 YYNGEE. The CDR3 loop is CASSALGANGYTF. CDR3 coding DNA: TGTGCCAGCAGCGCCCTCGGGGCAAATGGCTACACCTTC.

This chain connects TRBV19 to TRBJ1-1; D gene uncertain. This CDR3 spans 13 amino acids. V was clipped by 6 bases and J by 5 bases, with 13 bases between them. From germline, CDR1 is LNHDA and CDR2 SQIVND (reference sequence). The CDR3, as DNA: TGTGCCAGTAGGGCGGAATTGGGAACTGAAGCTTTCTTT. Protein product: CASRAELGTEAFF.

The rearrangement links TRBV10-3 to TRBJ2-7; D is possibly TRBD1 or TRBD2 (6 bases each). V was clipped by 10 bases and J by 4 bases, with 17 bases between them. Germline assignment: CDR1 ENHRY and CDR2 SYGVKD. The CDR3 covers 13 residues. CDR3 nucleotides: TGTGCCACTCTGAGGGGGGAGTCGTACGAGCAGTACTTC. Its protein product is CATLRGESYEQYF.

V is TRBV11-1 and J is TRBJ1-2; perhaps TRBD1 as D (6 bases). Trimming cost V 3 bases and J 2 bases, with 16 bases left between them. The CDR3 has 16 residues. Germline assignment: CDR1 SGHAT and CDR2 FQDESV (reference sequence). The CDR3 DNA sequence: TGTGCCAGCAGCTTCTCGGACAGCGGAAGCAACTATGGCTACACCTTC. Translating it yields CASSFSDSGSNYGYTF.

This clonotype has a count of ten or more. The J gene is TRBJ1-1, the V gene TRBV19; D perhaps matches TRBD1 (6 bases). The CDR3 is made up of 14 amino acids. V lost 3 bases to trimming and J lost 4 bases, with 12 bases between them. CDR1 LNHDA and CDR2 SQIVND come from the germline V gene (reference sequence). The CDR3 sequence: CASSISGGRTEAFF. In DNA, the CDR3 is TGTGCCAGTAGTATCAGCGGGGGGCGCACTGAAGCTTTCTTT. The full variable domain, rest sourced from reference TRBV19 and TRBJ1-1, is DGGITQSPKYLFRKEGQNVTLSCEQNLNHDAMYWYRQDPGQGLRLIYYSQIVNDFQKGDIAEGYSVSREKKESFPLTVTSAQKNPTAFYLCASSISGGRTEAFFGQGTRLTVV.

This clonotype was found many times. The chain recombines TRBV7-6 with TRBJ2-7, with D possibly being TRBD2 (7 bases). This CDR3 has 15 residues. Germline CDR1 reads SGHVS; CDR2 reads FNYEAQ. V lost 5 bases to trimming and J lost 2 bases, with 16 bases between them. The CDR3 bases are TGTGCCAGCAGCCTAGGAGGGGGGGCCACCTACGAGCAGTACTTC. Its protein is CASSLGGGATYEQYF.

The J gene is TRBJ1-1, the V gene TRBV7-9; maybe TRBD1 (5 bases). V was cut by 1 base and J by 4 bases, with 13 bases left in between. The germline V gene has CDR1 SEHNR and CDR2 FQNEAQ (reference sequence). The CDR3 is 15 residues long. As DNA, the CDR3 is TGTGCCAGCAGCTTAGGAGCGGGGGGGGTCACTGAAGCTTTCTTT. Amino acid sequence: CASSLGAGGVTEAFF.

The V gene is TRBV10-2, the J gene TRBJ2-6; 8 bases fit TRBD2. The CDR3 is made up of 16 amino acids. CDR1 and CDR2 from the germline V gene are WSHSY and SAAADI. Trimming cost V 10 bases and J 1 base; bases outside gene matches: 9. The chain's CDR3 is CATDGGRSSGANVLTF. The CDR3 DNA follows: TGCGCCACCGATGGCGGGAGGTCTTCTGGGGCCAACGTCCTGACTTTC.

The CDR3 reads CASSRGQAGYNEQFF. CDR3 DNA sequence: TGTGCCAGCAGCCGGGGACAGGCGGGCTACAATGAGCAGTTCTTC. This chain connects TRBV11-1 to TRBJ2-7; 8 nucleotides line up with TRBD1. The J call is uncertain, as TRBJ2-1 better fits the DNA end. Germline V gene sequence: CDR1 SGHAT, CDR2 FQDESV (reference sequence). The CDR3 loop spans 15 amino acids.

Of note for this clonotype: With a much larger clone just one base away, this may be a read error. The chain employs TRBV19 and TRBJ1-5; possible D gene TRBD1, 6 bases. The CDR3 runs to 14 residues. Per the germline V gene, CDR1 is LNHDA and CDR2 is SQIVND (reference sequence). V was shortened by 9 bases and J by 1 base, with 13 bases between the two germline ends. The CDR3, as DNA: TGTGCCAGAAGGGGGGGTTGGAGCAATCAGCCCCAGCATTTT. Translated: CARRGGWSNQPQHF.

The chain combines TRBV5-1 with TRBJ1-2; D gene uncertain. V was cut by 4 bases and J by 6 bases, with 19 bases left in between. The CDR3 has 15 residues. The germline V gene has CDR1 SGHRS and CDR2 YFSETQ. The DNA for the CDR3 is TGCGCCAGCAGCCGAGATCTGGGTACCTGGGATGGCTACACCTTC. This encodes CASSRDLGTWDGYTF.

The chain joins TRBV7-9 to TRBJ2-2, with a tentative D call TRBD2 (5 bases). Germline CDR1 is SEHNR and CDR2 is FQNEAQ (reference sequence). The CDR3 is 18 residues long. The V end was cut by 5 bases, the J end by 3 bases, with 22 bases between. The CDR3 loop is CASSPRGLKPRDTGELFF. The DNA for the CDR3 is TGTGCCAGCAGCCCCAGAGGCCTGAAGCCGAGGGACACCGGGGAGCTGTTTTTT. The full variable domain, completed using reference TRBV7-9 and TRBJ2-2, is DTGVSQNPRHKITKRGQNVTFRCDPISEHNRLYWYRQTLGQGPEFLTYFQNEAQLEKSRLLSDRFSAERPKGSFSTLEIQRTEQGDSAMYLCASSPRGLKPRDTGELFFGEGSRLTVL.

The rearrangement uses TRBV29-1 and TRBJ2-5; D ambiguous. V lost 1 base to trimming and J lost 3 bases, with 6 bases between them. The CDR3 runs 12 residues. Germline V gene lookup returns CDR1 SQVTM and CDR2 ANQGSEA. The CDR3 protein is CSVEVRKETQYF. Written as DNA, the CDR3 is TGCAGCGTTGAAGTGAGGAAAGAGACCCAGTACTTC.

This clonotype was observed many times. This rearrangement joins TRBV5-1 to TRBJ2-7; maybe TRBD1 (5 bases). Trimming removed 4 bases at V and 3 bases at J, with 11 bases between. Germline V gene sequence: CDR1 SGHRS, CDR2 YFSETQ. The CDR3 is 13 residues long. The DNA for the CDR3 is TGCGCCAGCAGCCCTGACAGTCGCTACGAGCAGTACTTC. It is translated as CASSPDSRYEQYF.

The chain combines TRBV27 with TRBJ1-2; perhaps TRBD1 as D (5 bases). Looked up from germline, CDR1 is MNHEY and CDR2 is SMNVEV (reference sequence). V lost 4 bases and J lost 14, with 17 bases in between. The CDR3 loop spans 12 amino acids. The CDR3 DNA sequence: TGTGCCAGCAGTTCTAGCGGGGGAATCCGAACCTTC. Translation: CASSSSGGIRTF.

This clonotype appeared a few times. The CDR3 DNA sequence: TGTGCCAGCAGCTTAATGGGGGGGCGCCGGACCGGGGAGCTGTTTTTT. This encodes CASSLMGGRRTGELFF. The V gene is TRBV7-8, the J gene TRBJ2-2; D is perhaps TRBD2 (7 bases). This CDR3 has 16 residues. Trimming took off 2 bases at V and 5 bases at J, with 15 bases between the two ends. Germline values: CDR1 SGHVS, CDR2 FQNEAQ.

This clonotype was detected many times. This chain connects TRBV6-6 to TRBJ1-6; D not certain. With 0 bases removed from V and 14 bases from J, the gap between germline ends came to 20 bases. The germline V gene has CDR1 MNHNY and CDR2 SVGAGI (reference sequence). CDR3 length: 16 amino acids. CDR3 DNA sequence: TGTGCCAGCAGTTACTCACCTGGCAGGCCGGATGGAACCCTCCACTTT. Translated, it gives CASSYSPGRPDGTLHF.